This T cell receptor (beta chain) stems from a study of vaccination effects on CD4 cells after COVID-19. Overall study context: The cohort was immunized with two doses of either the BNT162b2 or mRNA-1273 vaccine.

Regarding the study as a whole: Early timepoints after infection were absent, and convalescent patients were few in the study.

As concerns this clone: The antigen remains unidentified.

TCRdb keeps only in-frame clones here, not all; method: immunoSEQ multiplex PCR. The sample records 50,000 to 60,000 clones, more than 60% being singletons. After expansion with viral peptide pools in the ViraFEST assay, antigen-specific CD4+ T cells were sequenced. With more than 9 days of culture completed, CD4+ T cells were isolated. Testing of the vaccine recipients showed negative nucleocapsid antibodies and no prior SARS-CoV-2 infection. Cultivation was performed at two million PBMC per well with roughly 9.2 IU/ml IL-2 and about 10 ug/ml peptides added. Sequences were derived from CD4+ T cells from PBMCs cultured with SARS-CoV-2 spike peptides, sampled before COVID-19 vaccination. This TCR was sampled from a human donor who received a COVID-19 vaccine.

This CDR3 reads CAIRGSPYNEQFF. CDR3 sequence (DNA): TGTGCCATCAGGGGTTCGCCCTACAATGAGCAGTTCTTC. The chain recombines TRBV10-3 with TRBJ2-1; D not certain. The germline V gene has CDR1 ENHRY and CDR2 SYGVKD. Trimming cost V 6 bases and J 2 bases, with 8 bases left between them. CDR3 length: 13 amino acids.